This T cell receptor (beta chain) was found in a study of blood T cells in healthy people across ages (dated by TCRdb to about 2015). Background for the entire study: Template switching captured roughly one uniquely barcoded TCR beta cDNA molecule per two T cells in model experiments. To track age-related changes in TCR beta repertoire diversity, the study relied on deep sequencing normalized with unique cDNA molecular identifiers. Donors were grouped into four age groups: young (average 16 years), middle-aged (39), aged (around 66) and long-lived (approximately 82). The study analyzed two additional independent replicas of 1 million unique cDNA reads from the same blood draw for two donors, one aged 18 to 30 and one aged 80 or older. To avoid experimental bias, donors of different ages were randomly spread across the sequencing lanes. What the authors observed across the whole study: Compared with the aged group, the long-lived group had more naive CD4+ T cells, fewer expanded clones and increased TCR diversity, suggesting age selection. As age increased, observed TCR beta diversity per million T cells dropped in a roughly linear way, and a significant reduction was already evident by age 40. Since profiling was done on bulk unsorted PBMCs, naive and antigen-experienced compartments could not be conclusively compared. Estimates of total diversity from one million sequenced T cells were regarded as lower bounds and underestimates. There was a strong correlation between observed TCR beta diversity and the percentage of naive T cells measured by flow cytometry. Donor CMV infection status was unknown, potentially confounding age-related changes in expanded clonotypes.

The CDR3 has 15 amino acids, counting the end cysteine and phenylalanine. The kept DNA is CDR3 alone, 45 bases in frame from the first base. CDR1 is given as SGHRS and CDR2 as YFSETQ, both from the germline V gene. V gives up 4 bases and J gives up 2 bases, and the segment between their germline ends measures 10 bases. Preparation of the library involved 5' RACE. Sequenced using an Illumina HiSeq 2500. A second PCR of about 7 to 12 cycles was run with a J-beta primer mix and a sample-barcoded 5' primer. A template-switch 5' adaptor carrying 12 random nucleotides introduced a unique molecular identifier onto each TCR beta cDNA molecule. Each sample yielded at least 2.5 million CDR3-containing paired-end reads. First-strand cDNA synthesis was performed from all RNA using the Mint cDNA synthesis kit, with priming by a TRBC-specific oligonucleotide. After uracil-DNA glycosylase treatment, a first 18-cycle PCR used universal primers M1SS and BC2_uni_R on all cDNA. The source study handled its data this way. Normalization of each sample was performed by random selection of 1 million high-quality reads, each carrying a distinct molecular identifier. Instead of being binned into consensus sequences, reads with shared molecular identifiers were discarded. MiTCR, set to a Q25 quality threshold and the strictest error-elimination algorithm, was used for CDR3 identification, clonotype clustering and error correction. A nonparametric unseen species model using Euler transformation provided a lower-bound estimate of total TCR beta diversity. The raw public data were reprocessed by TCRdb itself: fastp quality trimming at Q25, MiXCR clonotype calling, in-frame beta chains only. Rows are combined by CDR3 protein, so each entry shows the most common genes and DNA. The authors' filters were not applied to this entry. For this sample there are around 870,000 distinct CDR3 sequences; 25% to 35% appear just once. The ten largest clones represent around a sixth of the sample.

The approximately 39 donors, aged roughly 6 to 95 years, were systemically healthy Caucasian individuals from Russia. Around 10 milliliters of peripheral blood were collected from each donor into EDTA-treated Vacutainer tubes. Ficoll-Paque density-gradient centrifugation was used to isolate PBMCs, with at least 6.5 million per sample. Total RNA, at least 6 micrograms per sample, was extracted from PBMCs with Trizol reagent. The percentages of naive CD45RAhigh/CD27high T cells were determined by flow cytometry on a PBMC aliquot from every donor. This clonotype appeared a few times. It has no known antigen specificity. Base qualities are missing; no much larger clone stands one base away.

The TCR originated in a woman aged 80 or over in good health. The sequence links TRBV5-1 to TRBJ1-6; the D gene identity is not certain. Sequencing input: blood. The CDR3: CASSNDRTYNSPLHF. The nucleotide sequence reads as follows: TGCGCCAGCAGCAATGACCGAACCTATAATTCACCCCTCCACTTT.